This passage covers 20 T cell receptor beta chains from one sample sequenced in a study of T cell repertoires in cytomegalovirus infection. Their antigens remain unidentified. Each CDR3 protein gets one entry after TCRdb re-called the reads with MiXCR. The data contain around 900,000 distinct CDR3 sequences, about a third of them singletons. This material consisted of cultured CD8+ T cells from PBMCs, taken from culture after CMV antigen stimulation. All receptors derive from a human donor in good health (CMV status not recorded). Some clones in this sample may be carry-over from other donors' samples.

The table lists this clonotype with a few counts. The chain is built from TRBV24-1 and TRBJ2-1; no clear D gene. The V gene's germline CDR1 is KGHDR and CDR2 SFDVKD. This CDR3 contains 12 residues. V was pared by 9 bases and J by 6 bases, with 11 bases between. CDR3 loop: CATADWTNEQFF. The CDR3 DNA is TGTGCCACCGCCGACTGGACCAATGAGCAGTTCTTC.

This clonotype has more than one count but fewer than ten. The chain combines TRBV12-3 or TRBV12-4 with TRBJ1-1; unclear D gene. The CDR3 totals 15 residues. V was shortened by 6 bases and J by 2 bases, with 16 bases between the two germline ends. The CDR3 reads CASSEARRVNTEAFF. The CDR3 coding sequence is TGTGCCAGCAGCGAGGCACGACGAGTTAACACTGAAGCTTTCTTT.

This clonotype has a handful of counts. The chain couples TRBV7-9 to TRBJ1-1; TRBD1 aligns across 11 bases. CDR3 length: 13 residues. Germline V CDR1 and CDR2: SEHNR, FQNEAQ (reference sequence). V shed 8 bases, J shed 11 bases, and the junction held 10 bases outside the gene matches. The CDR3 loop reads CASGRDRGLWAFF. CDR3 bases: TGTGCCAGCGGAAGGGACAGGGGGTTATGGGCTTTCTTT.

This clonotype has just a few counts. The chain has TRBV14 and TRBJ1-1; the D is unclear. The CDR3 contains 14 residues. Trimming shortened V by 3 bases and J by 0 bases, and 8 bases separated the two germline ends. Germline V gene sequence: CDR1 SGHDN, CDR2 FVKESK. CDR3 sequence: CASSHRTVNTEAFF. The CDR3 bases are TGTGCCAGCAGCCACCGGACGGTGAACACTGAAGCTTTCTTT.

This clonotype was counted a single time. The germline gene is not matched at one end of the junction; a read error may be the cause. The V call is TRBV7-3, the J call TRBJ2-3; TRBD1 aligns across 7 bases. The CDR3 length is 13 residues. Per the germline V gene, CDR1 is SGHTA and CDR2 is FQGTGA. Here the CDR3 DNA reads TGTGCCAGCAGCTCTATGGGGACAGATGCGCAGTATTTT. Translated, it gives CASSSMGTDAQYF.

V gene TRBV6-2 or TRBV6-3 combines with J gene TRBJ2-7; D remains ambiguous. This CDR3 is 12 amino acids long. Germline V lookup: CDR1 MNHEY, CDR2 SVGEGT. V shed 2 bases and J shed 7 bases, with 9 bases lying between them. CDR3 sequence: CASSYPGPEQYV. CDR3 nucleotide sequence: TGTGCCAGCAGTTACCCTGGACCTGAGCAGTACGTC.

The chain carries TRBV20-1 and TRBJ1-5, with D perhaps matching TRBD1 (5 bases). The CDR3 sequence is 17 residues long. The germline gives CDR1 DFQATT, CDR2 SNEGSKA (reference sequence). V was pared by 0 bases and J by 1 base, with 16 bases between. The DNA for the CDR3 is TGCAGTGCTAGAGATCTACTCGGGGGAGAGAGCAATCAGCCCCAGCATTTT. Translation gives CSARDLLGGESNQPQHF.

This chain uses TRBV28 with TRBJ2-5; TRBD2 matches 12 bases. The CDR3 totals 16 residues. Germline V gene data show CDR1 as MDHEN and CDR2 as SYDVKM. J gave up 5 bases and V 2 bases, and 6 bases lay outside the gene matches. Here the CDR3 reads CASSLSTSGGPETQYF. The CDR3 nucleotides read TGTGCCAGCAGTTTAAGCACTAGCGGGGGGCCTGAGACCCAGTACTTC.

This chain uses TRBV7-9 with TRBJ2-3, with 7 bases fitting TRBD2. The germline V gene has CDR1 SEHNR and CDR2 FQNEAQ (reference sequence). This CDR3 has 16 residues. The trim removed 1 base at V and 0 bases at J, leaving 4 bases unmatched. The CDR3 coding sequence is TGTGCCAGCAGCTTAGTAGTGCGGGGGAGCACAGATACGCAGTATTTT. It yields the protein CASSLVVRGSTDTQYF.

The chain combines TRBV27 with TRBJ1-6; perhaps TRBD1 as D (6 bases). V lost 3 bases and J 9 bases, leaving 18 bases between the germline ends. CDR3 size: 16 residues. Looked up from germline, CDR1 is MNHEY and CDR2 is SMNVEV (reference sequence). The CDR3: CASSLSGGQPSSPLHF. In nucleotides, the CDR3 is TGTGCCAGCAGTTTGTCCGGGGGCCAGCCAAGTTCACCCCTCCACTTT.

The J gene is TRBJ2-2, the V gene TRBV6-6; 7 bases align to TRBD2. The CDR3 is 11 residues long. Germline V lookup: CDR1 MNHNY, CDR2 SVGAGI (reference sequence). V lost 11 bases, J lost 4 bases, and 1 base stayed unmatched. The CDR3 spells CAAGVTGELFF. CDR3 nucleotide sequence: TGTGCCGCGGGGGTCACCGGGGAGCTGTTTTTT.

V gene TRBV20-1 combines with J gene TRBJ1-4; 10 bases align to TRBD1. Germline V CDR1 and CDR2: DFQATT, SNEGSKA (reference sequence). The length of the CDR3 is 16 residues. Losses at the gene ends were 3 bases for V and 5 bases for J; bases not matched to a gene: 9. CDR3 sequence (DNA): TGCAGTGCTAGTGGGACAGGGGATTTGCCCAATGAAAAACTGTTTTTT. Its protein is CSASGTGDLPNEKLFF.

As DNA, the CDR3 is TGTGCCAGCAGTACTAGGGTTTCTACAGATACGCAGTATTTT. This codes for CASSTRVSTDTQYF. The chain combines TRBV12-3 or TRBV12-4 with TRBJ2-3; perhaps TRBD2 as D (5 bases). V was trimmed by 5 bases and J by 3 bases, leaving 12 bases between them. The CDR3 is 14 amino acids.

This clonotype was recorded many times. The V gene is TRBV2, the J gene TRBJ1-2; D is perhaps TRBD1 (5 bases). V was clipped by 8 bases and J by 1 base, with 17 bases between them. The germline V gene encodes CDR1 SNHLY and CDR2 FYNNEI. CDR3 size: 15 residues. The CDR3 sequence: CASEEPGDLNYGYTF. The CDR3 nucleotides are TGTGCCAGCGAAGAACCGGGGGACCTTAACTATGGCTACACCTTC.

This clonotype was observed a few times. The chain couples TRBV6-6 to TRBJ1-1; D is unclear. CDR3 size: 13 residues. CDR1 is MNHNY, CDR2 SVGAGI, per germline (reference sequence). Trimming left V 7 bases short and J 0 bases short, with 9 bases between. The CDR3, as DNA: TGTGCCAGCATCGGACTTATGAACACTGAAGCTTTCTTT. This translates into CASIGLMNTEAFF.

The gene calls are TRBV6-4 and TRBJ1-1; D is undetermined. CDR3 size: 14 residues. The ends were cut back, 0 bases at V and 7 bases at J, with 12 bases in the middle. The V gene's germline CDR1 is MRHNA and CDR2 SNTAGT. CDR3 bases: TGTGCCAGCAGTGACTCCCTGGGTGGGAGTGAAGCTTTCTTT. Translated: CASSDSLGGSEAFF.

V and J are TRBV19 and TRBJ1-5, with D unresolved. CDR1 and CDR2 from the germline V gene are LNHDA and SQIVND (reference sequence). Deletions cut 9 bases from V and 0 bases from J, with 15 bases between. There are 15 residues in the CDR3. The DNA of the CDR3 is TGTGCCAGCCGACGGGCCGTGGATAGCAATCAGCCCCAGCATTTT. This sequence encodes CASRRAVDSNQPQHF.

This clonotype was seen ten or more times. This chain joins TRBV7-2 and TRBJ2-2, with 9 bases fitting TRBD2. Germline values: CDR1 SGHTA, CDR2 FQGNSA. The CDR3 length is 16 residues. V gave up 6 bases and J gave up 4 bases; unmatched junction bases: 9. CDR3 sequence (DNA): TGTGCCAGCAGAGCTGGGACTAGCCTCACCACCGGGGAGCTGTTTTTT. Protein sequence: CASRAGTSLTTGELFF. Supplemented by reference TRBV7-2 and TRBJ2-2, the full variable domain reads GAGVSQSPSNKVTEKGKDVELRCDPISGHTALYWYRQSLGQGLEFLIYFQGNSAPDKSGLPSDRFSAERTGGSVSTLTIQRTQQEDSAVYLCASRAGTSLTTGELFFGEGSRLTVL.

This clonotype was recorded at least ten times. This chain uses TRBV4-1 with TRBJ2-7, with D possibly being TRBD1 or TRBD2 (5 bases each). The CDR3 covers 16 residues. V was cut by 0 bases and J by 1 base, with 13 bases left in between. The germline V gene encodes CDR1 MGHRA and CDR2 YSYEKL. The CDR3 sequence is CASSQEDARGSYEQYF. The CDR3 DNA follows: TGCGCCAGCAGCCAAGAGGATGCGAGGGGATCCTACGAGCAGTACTTC.

Points on this clonotype: The junction departs from germline at one end; a sequencing error may be responsible. This sequence joins TRBV4-1 and TRBJ1-1, with D unresolved. The CDR3 contains 13 residues. Germline loops: CDR1 MGHRA, CDR2 YSYEKL. The CDR3 here is CTSSQDGDTEAFF. Written as DNA, the CDR3 is TGCACCAGCAGCCAAGACGGGGATACTGAAGCTTTCTTT.